This T cell receptor (beta chain) derives from a study of blood T cell repertoires in COVID-19. Study overall: Whether acute or convalescent, the COVID-19 samples came from the United States, Italy and Spain. PBMCs, B-cell-depleted T cells, or T cells were the source of the cDNA or gDNA that made up the material.

Authors' data handling: Reference gene primer amplification in the assay estimated nucleated cell counts. Produced via immunoSEQ multiplex PCR; TCRdb's table is partial and in-frame only. V and J calls and clone size are copied from that table; D and trimming were computed from the DNA. The sample consists of about 160,000 clones, 60% to 85% of them appearing once. Trimming removed 7 bases from V and 1 base from J; junction bases left unmatched: 5. Germline CDR1 LGHNA, CDR2 YNFKEQ. The CDR3 runs to 15 residues. This TCR derives from a man between 60 and 70 years old with acute or convalescent COVID-19. Sequences were obtained from peripheral blood. The rearrangement links TRBV4-2 to TRBJ2-3, with 10 bases identical to TRBD2. This chain's CDR3 is CASTPGTSGTDTQYF. In DNA form, the CDR3 reads TGTGCCAGCACCCCCGGGACTAGCGGCACAGATACGCAGTATTTT.